The clone carrying this TCR beta chain was found many times. Germline CDR1 is DFQATT and CDR2 is SNEGSKA (reference sequence). CDR3 length: 12 amino acids. V shed 5 bases and J shed 1 base, with 9 bases lying between them. The data derive from a study of response to subunit inactivated influenza vaccine. TCRdb re-analysed the RT-PCR reads in MiXCR, keeping a single row per CDR3 protein. The sample includes 650,000 to 700,000 distinct CDR3 sequences, approximately 14% of them seen just once. The TCR originated in a man in his fifties who received an inactivated influenza vaccine. The chain uses TRBV20-1 and TRBJ2-7; tentative D call: TRBD2 (6 bases). The source material was PBMCs from blood, sampled approximately 13 days after vaccination. Written as DNA, the CDR3 is TGCAGTGCTCGGGACTTATCCTACGAGCAGTACTTC. Translated: CSARDLSYEQYF.